The next 9 T cell receptor beta chains were all read from a single sample in a study of blood T cell repertoires in COVID-19. Some clones are missing from TCRdb's copy, which holds only in-frame ones; the method was immunoSEQ multiplex PCR. In the table there are approximately 250,000 clones, approximately 90% of which are singletons. Sequenced input: PBMCs or T cells enriched from blood (not recorded which). These receptors came from a man in his forties who had been exposed to COVID-19.

The sample holds one count of this clone. The chain combines TRBV30 with TRBJ1-2, with D possibly TRBD1 on 6 matching bases. Germline assignment: CDR1 GTSNPN and CDR2 SVGIG (reference sequence). The CDR3 spans 12 residues. The V and J ends lost 0 bases and 7 bases respectively, with 9 bases between them. The CDR3 DNA sequence: TGTGCCTGGAGTGTCCAGGGGTTTGGCTACACCTTC. Encoded protein: CAWSVQGFGYTF.

The chain is built from TRBV3-1 (or the pseudogene TRBV3-2) and TRBJ2-1; 9 nucleotides line up with TRBD2. The CDR3 is 17 amino acids. V trimming: 4 bases; J trimming: 4 bases; junction bases outside the gene matches: 11. CDR1 is LGHDT and CDR2 is YNNKEL in the germline V gene (reference sequence). CDR3 DNA sequence: TGTGCCAGCAGCCGCCGGTTAGCGGGAGCAGTTTACAATGAGCAGTTCTTC. The encoded protein is CASSRRLAGAVYNEQFF.

V is TRBV18 and J is TRBJ2-3, with 7 bases that match TRBD2. Trimming cost V 4 bases and J 4 bases; bases outside gene matches: 5. The germline V gene encodes CDR1 KGHSH and CDR2 LQKENI. The CDR3 extends over 14 amino acids. The CDR3 DNA reads as TGTGCCAGCTCACGAGAGCGGGATCCAGATACGCAGTATTTT. It is translated as CASSRERDPDTQYF.

This clone was seen only once. This chain uses TRBV28 with TRBJ2-3, with a possible D match to TRBD1 (5 bases). Trimming shortened V by 8 bases and J by 3 bases, and 12 bases separated the two germline ends. The CDR3 contains 13 residues. Germline V gene data show CDR1 as MDHEN and CDR2 as SYDVKM. The CDR3 sequence is CASVGPGTDTQYF. CDR3 coding DNA: TGTGCCAGCGTCGGGCCAGGGACAGATACGCAGTATTTT. The complete variable domain, with remaining parts taken from reference TRBV28 and TRBJ2-3, reads DVKVTQSSRYLVKRTGEKVFLECVQDMDHENMFWYRQDPGLGLRLIYFSYDVKMKEKGDIPEGYSVSREKKERFSLILESASTNQTSMYLCASVGPGTDTQYFGPGTRLTVL.

The V call is TRBV7-2, the J call TRBJ2-3; maybe TRBD1 (5 bases). V gave up 3 bases and J gave up 4 bases, with 11 bases separating them. CDR3 size: 14 residues. The germline V gene has CDR1 SGHTA and CDR2 FQGNSA. The CDR3: CASSLVAGPDTQYF. In DNA form, the CDR3 reads TGTGCCAGCAGCTTGGTTGCAGGGCCAGATACGCAGTATTTT.

The V call is TRBV30, the J call TRBJ1-2, with D possibly matching TRBD1 (6 bases). V lost 7 bases and J 8 bases, leaving 23 bases between the germline ends. Germline V gene data show CDR1 as GTSNPN and CDR2 as SVGIG (reference sequence). This CDR3 spans 14 amino acids. CDR3 loop: CASNGGRTALGYTF. The CDR3 region has the DNA TGTGCCTCCAACGGGGGGCGAACAGCCCTAGGCTACACCTTC.

V usage is TRBV19 and J usage is TRBJ1-1; no definite D call. The CDR3 has 14 amino acids. V was trimmed by 5 bases and J by 1 base, leaving 11 bases between them. Germline assignment: CDR1 LNHDA and CDR2 SQIVND (reference sequence). CDR3 nucleotide sequence: TGTGCCAGTAGTGGCTGGCAGGCGAACACTGAAGCTTTCTTT. Its protein is CASSGWQANTEAFF.

The CDR3 DNA reads as TGTGCCTCCTCGGGACAGGGGGCAGATACGCAGTATTTT. Protein: CASSGQGADTQYF. The chain has TRBV19 and TRBJ2-3; TRBD1 matches 11 bases. The length of the CDR3 is 13 residues. V was clipped by 11 bases and J by 4 bases; unmatched bases: 5. Per germline, CDR1 LNHDA and CDR2 SQIVND (reference sequence).

This clone has a single count. J is TRBJ1-4 and V is TRBV27; D is possibly TRBD1 (6 bases). Germline CDR1 is MNHEY and CDR2 is SMNVEV (reference sequence). The CDR3 covers 13 residues. V was trimmed by 5 bases and J by 8 bases, leaving 12 bases between them. CDR3 in amino acids: CASSPYQGEKLFF. CDR3 nucleotides: TGTGCCAGCAGTCCCTATCAGGGGGAAAAACTGTTTTTT.